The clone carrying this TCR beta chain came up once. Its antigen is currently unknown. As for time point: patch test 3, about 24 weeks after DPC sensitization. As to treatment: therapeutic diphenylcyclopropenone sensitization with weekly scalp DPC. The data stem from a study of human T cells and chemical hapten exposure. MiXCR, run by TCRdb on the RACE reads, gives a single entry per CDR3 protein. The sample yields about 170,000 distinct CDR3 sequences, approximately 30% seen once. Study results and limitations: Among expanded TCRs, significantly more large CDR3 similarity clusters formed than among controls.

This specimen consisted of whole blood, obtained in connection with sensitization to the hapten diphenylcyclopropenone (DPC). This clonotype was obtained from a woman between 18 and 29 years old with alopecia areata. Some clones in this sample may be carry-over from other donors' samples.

CDR3 DNA sequence: TGTGCCATCAACCGGGTCCTCAATCAGCCCCAGCATTTT. Translating it yields CAINRVLNQPQHF. The chain joins TRBV10-3 to TRBJ1-5; D not certain. V dropped 7 bases and J dropped 3 bases, with 10 bases sitting between them. The CDR3 covers 13 residues. CDR1 is ENHRY and CDR2 is SYGVKD in the germline V gene.